The text below deals with one T cell receptor (beta chain). The sample belongs to a study of blood T cell repertoires in COVID-19. Participants had their cohort set by participant-reported clinical history. Methods used by the authors: From reference gene primer amplification, estimates of nucleated cell counts were derived. Generated by immunoSEQ multiplex PCR, the TCRdb table keeps only in-frame clones and is missing some. The V and J calls and clone size come from that table; D and trimming were worked out from the DNA. The sample contains 200,000 to 250,000 clones, 84% of which appear only once. Trimming shortened V by 0 bases and J by 11 bases, and 13 bases separated the two germline ends. This CDR3 region has 13 residues. Germline loops: CDR1 LGHNA, CDR2 YSLEER.

The V call is TRBV4-3, the J call TRBJ1-1; D gene unclear. Source material: PBMCs or T cells enriched from blood (not recorded which). This sequence was found in a man aged 55 to 70 who had recovered from COVID-19. In DNA form, the CDR3 reads TGCGCCAGCAGCCAAGATCCGGCAGGCGTGGCTTTCTTT. Translation: CASSQDPAGVAFF.